This T cell receptor (beta chain) originates from a study of cytomegalovirus exposure and HLA in healthy donors. Overall study: Out of 150 million to 200 million T cells, an earlier analysis found around 120 million unique TCR beta sequences in total.

General study findings and limits: Most sequenced TCRs were rare (though some public TCRs occurred in many donors). Researchers reportedly found TCR beta sequences accurately predicted most subjects' HLA-A and HLA-B alleles.

For this clone: Its target is unknown.

The study ran its PCR with 60 Vbeta and 13 Jbeta primers. Using immunoSEQ multiplex PCR, the repertoire was profiled, and TCRdb retains in-frame clones only, with some absent. Of 150,000 to 200,000 clones in the sample, about 80% were seen once. The CDR3 is 13 residues long. From germline, CDR1 is SGHTA and CDR2 FQGNSA. V lost 5 bases, J lost 6 bases, and 6 bases stayed unmatched. The chain has TRBV7-2 and TRBJ1-2; 7 positions agree with TRBD1. The source is a woman aged 50 to 65 in good health and CMV-seronegative. The sequenced sample was PBMCs. DNA for the CDR3: TGTGCCAGCAGCCCGTACACAGGGGATGGCTACACCTTC. It translates to CASSPYTGDGYTF.